This T cell receptor beta chain was identified during a study of blood T cells in healthy people across ages. Study-wide results and caveats: In these data, TCR beta diversity tracked strongly with naive T cell percentage. Leaving the PBMCs unsorted stopped any conclusive comparison of naive versus antigen-experienced cells.

About this clonotype: The antigen is undetermined.

V was trimmed by 4 bases and J by 4 bases, leaving 10 bases between them. The germline gives CDR1 SQVTM, CDR2 ANQGSEA. The CDR3 runs 12 residues. Sample-barcoded 5' priming and a J-beta primer mix drove a second PCR of about 6 to 11 cycles. TCRdb fed the 5' RACE reads into MiXCR, producing one record per CDR3 protein. In the table there are about 600,000 distinct CDR3 sequences, more than 45% of which are singletons. The sample was blood. The chain carries TRBV29-1 and TRBJ2-5; D is unresolved. The sequence was obtained from a man aged 80 or over in good health. The CDR3 reads CSVGVLRETQYF. Written as DNA, the CDR3 is TGCAGCGTTGGGGTCCTACGAGAGACCCAGTACTTC.